A single sample is the source of the 19 T cell receptor beta chains below, sequenced in a study of monozygotic twins with inflammatory bowel disease. Using the 5' RACE reads, TCRdb records one entry per CDR3 protein without DNA. The listing contains just over 300,000 distinct CDR3 sequences. The sample taken for sequencing was blood. These TCRs come from a human donor with ulcerative colitis or Crohn's disease, or a healthy co-twin of an affected twin (not recorded which).

The chain links TRBV15 to TRBJ1-6; no DNA is available, so the TRBD1 call from TCRdb remains unchecked. The CDR3 loop spans 16 amino acids. Per the germline V gene, CDR1 is LNHNV and CDR2 is YYDKDF (reference sequence). CDR3 amino acids: CATSRAKTGGLAPLHF.

The CDR3 region is CARLAEDREQYF. The genes are TRBV11-3 and TRBJ2-7; the TRBD2 assignment by TCRdb is unverifiable without DNA. This CDR3 has 12 residues. Germline V gene lookup returns CDR1 SGHNT and CDR2 YENEEA.

The V gene is TRBV7-2, the J gene TRBJ2-1. This CDR3 comprises 12 residues. In germline, CDR1 is SGHTA, CDR2 FQGNSA. This CDR3 is CASSLVGHEQFF.

The genes are TRBV18 and TRBJ2-3; TCRdb's D call, TRBD1, is unchecked because there is no DNA. From germline, CDR1 is KGHSH and CDR2 LQKENI. This CDR3 contains 14 residues. The chain's CDR3 is CASSNRGRGDTQYF.

The CDR3 loop is CASSVHPAGDQETQYF. This chain connects TRBV9 to TRBJ2-5; TCRdb designates TRBD2, a call that cannot be tested without DNA. CDR3 size: 16 residues. The germline V gene has CDR1 SGDLS and CDR2 YYNGEE.

The chain carries TRBV7-2 and TRBJ2-3; no DNA is available, so the TRBD1 call from TCRdb remains unchecked. The CDR3 is 16 residues long. Germline assignment: CDR1 SGHTA and CDR2 FQGNSA. CDR3 region: CASRGQGGTGTDTQYF.

The chain recombines TRBV15 with TRBJ2-3; TCRdb designates TRBD1, a call that cannot be tested without DNA. The CDR3 length is 15 residues. Germline V gene lookup returns CDR1 LNHNV and CDR2 YYDKDF (reference sequence). The CDR3 sequence: CATSKQGQGTDTQYF.

The chain combines TRBV11-2 with TRBJ2-1; the D call from TCRdb, TRBD1, cannot be confirmed without DNA. Germline assignment: CDR1 SGHAT and CDR2 FQNNGV. The CDR3 has 16 amino acids. This CDR3 reads CASSSTGGSSYNEQFF. Using reference TRBV11-2 and TRBJ2-1 for the parts outside the CDR3, the full variable domain is EAGVAQSPRYKIIEKRQSVAFWCNPISGHATLYWYQQILGQGPKLLIQFQNNGVVDDSQLPKDRFSAERLKGVDSTLKIQPAKLEDSAVYLCASSSTGGSSYNEQFFGPGTRLTVL.

The chain couples TRBV29-1 to TRBJ1-2; the D call from TCRdb, TRBD1, cannot be confirmed without DNA. The CDR3 extends over 13 amino acids. CDR1 and CDR2 from the germline V gene are SQVTM and ANQGSEA. This CDR3 reads CSVEGDRGPGYTF.

The chain links TRBV7-6 to TRBJ2-5; TCRdb gives TRBD1 as the D gene, but with no DNA this cannot be confirmed. CDR3 length: 15 residues. Germline CDR1 SGHVS, CDR2 FNYEAQ. Here the CDR3 reads CASSLVPRSDETQYF.

This sequence joins TRBV7-7 and TRBJ2-7; TCRdb reports TRBD1, a call that lacks DNA to check it against. CDR1 is SSHAT and CDR2 is FNYEAQ in the germline V gene (reference sequence). This CDR3 spans 14 amino acids. The CDR3 reads CASSSGTGSYEQYF.

The chain uses TRBV15 and TRBJ2-6. Germline V CDR1 and CDR2: LNHNV, YYDKDF (reference sequence). The CDR3 sequence is 18 residues long. The CDR3 here is CATSRESGDRIGANVLTF.

CDR3 region: CASSGVGDNEQFF. The chain recombines TRBV9 with TRBJ2-1. Germline values: CDR1 SGDLS, CDR2 YYNGEE. This CDR3 has 13 amino acids.

The rearrangement joins TRBV12-3 or TRBV12-4 to TRBJ2-7. This CDR3 is built from 12 residues. This chain's CDR3 is CASSLGIPAQYF.

This rearrangement joins TRBV29-1 to TRBJ1-5; TCRdb reports TRBD1, a call that lacks DNA to check it against. The length of the CDR3 is 14 residues. Looked up from germline, CDR1 is SQVTM and CDR2 is ANQGSEA. CDR3: CSVSGGTRNQPQHF.

The chain is built from TRBV28 and TRBJ2-7; TCRdb names TRBD1, which stays unverified in the absence of DNA. There are 14 residues in the CDR3. Germline CDR1 is MDHEN and CDR2 is SYDVKM. CDR3: CATSSASLSYEQYF.

The chain uses TRBV27 and TRBJ1-1. Per the germline V gene, CDR1 is MNHEY and CDR2 is SMNVEV (reference sequence). The CDR3 contains 13 residues. This chain's CDR3 is CASSLYGVAEAFF.

J is TRBJ1-6 and V is TRBV12-3 or TRBV12-4; the TCRdb D gene call, TRBD1, has no DNA to confirm it. The CDR3 length is 13 residues. The CDR3 here is CASSFSGNSPLHF.

The rearrangement uses TRBV29-1 and TRBJ2-7; TCRdb returns TRBD2, unconfirmable since there is no DNA. The CDR3 covers 15 residues. Germline lookup yields CDR1 SQVTM and CDR2 ANQGSEA. This CDR3 reads CSVRGALPMSYEQYF.